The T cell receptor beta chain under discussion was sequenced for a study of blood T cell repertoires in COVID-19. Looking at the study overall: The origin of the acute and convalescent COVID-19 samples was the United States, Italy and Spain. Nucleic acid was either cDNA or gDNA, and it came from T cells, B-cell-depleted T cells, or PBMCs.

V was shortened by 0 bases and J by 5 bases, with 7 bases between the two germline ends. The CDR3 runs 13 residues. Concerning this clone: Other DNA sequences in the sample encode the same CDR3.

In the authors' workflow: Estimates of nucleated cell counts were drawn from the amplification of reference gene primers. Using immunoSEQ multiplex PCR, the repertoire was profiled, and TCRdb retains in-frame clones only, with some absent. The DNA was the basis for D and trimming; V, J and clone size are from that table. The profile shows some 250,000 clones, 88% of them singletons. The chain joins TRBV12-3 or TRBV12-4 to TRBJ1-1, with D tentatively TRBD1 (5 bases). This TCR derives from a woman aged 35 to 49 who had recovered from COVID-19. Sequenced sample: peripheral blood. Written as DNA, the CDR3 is TGTGCCAGCAGTTTAGCGCGGGGGACTGAAGCTTTCTTT. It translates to CASSLARGTEAFF.